This T cell receptor (beta chain) was recorded in a study of cytomegalovirus exposure and HLA in healthy donors. Study overall: The early release's HLA-typed donors yielded roughly 85 million unique TCRs.

Amplification used 60 Vbeta primers and 13 Jbeta primers. Clones were read by immunoSEQ multiplex PCR, and TCRdb kept only the in-frame ones, dropping some. The table includes around 140,000 clones, around 83% detected once. Trimming removed 9 bases at V and 4 bases at J, with 19 bases between. Germline CDR1 reads SGHRS; CDR2 reads YFSETQ. This CDR3 contains 14 residues. The sequenced material came from PBMCs. This clonotype was sampled from a woman in her forties or fifties in good health and CMV-seropositive. This rearrangement joins TRBV5-1 to TRBJ1-1, with TRBD1 as a possible D gene (6 bases). The CDR3 loop reads CATTRDTNPTEAFF. CDR3 DNA: TGCGCCACTACCCGGGACACAAACCCCACTGAAGCTTTCTTT.